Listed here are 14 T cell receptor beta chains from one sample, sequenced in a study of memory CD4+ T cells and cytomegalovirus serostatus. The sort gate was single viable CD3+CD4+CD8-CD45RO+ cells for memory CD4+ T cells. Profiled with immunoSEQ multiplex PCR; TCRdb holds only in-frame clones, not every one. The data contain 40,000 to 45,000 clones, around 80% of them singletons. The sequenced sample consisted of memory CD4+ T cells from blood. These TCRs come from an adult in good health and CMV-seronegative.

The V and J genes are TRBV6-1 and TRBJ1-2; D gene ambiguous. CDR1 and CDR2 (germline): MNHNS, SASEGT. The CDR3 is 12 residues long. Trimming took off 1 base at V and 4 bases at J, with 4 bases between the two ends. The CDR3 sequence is CASSEVAYGYTF. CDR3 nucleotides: TGTGCCAGCAGTGAAGTGGCCTATGGCTACACCTTC.

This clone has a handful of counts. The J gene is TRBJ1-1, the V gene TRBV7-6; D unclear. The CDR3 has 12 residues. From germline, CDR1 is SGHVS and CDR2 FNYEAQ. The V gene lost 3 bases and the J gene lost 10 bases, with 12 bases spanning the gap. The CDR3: CASSFPGGSAFF. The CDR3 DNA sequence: TGTGCCAGCAGCTTCCCGGGAGGCTCAGCTTTCTTT. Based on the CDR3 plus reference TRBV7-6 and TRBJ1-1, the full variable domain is GAGVSQSPRYKVTKRGQDVALRCDPISGHVSLYWYRQALGQGPEFLTYFNYEAQQDKSGLPNDRFSAERPEGSISTLTIQRTEQRDSAMYRCASSFPGGSAFFGQGTRLTVV.

The CDR3 loop reads CASSIDRATEKLFF. CDR3 nucleotide sequence: TGTGCCAGTAGTATAGACAGGGCTACTGAAAAACTGTTTTTT. This rearrangement joins TRBV19 to TRBJ1-4; D perhaps matches TRBD1 (5 bases). V was shortened by 0 bases and J by 7 bases, with 9 bases between the two germline ends. In germline, CDR1 is LNHDA, CDR2 SQIVND (reference sequence). The CDR3 runs 14 residues.

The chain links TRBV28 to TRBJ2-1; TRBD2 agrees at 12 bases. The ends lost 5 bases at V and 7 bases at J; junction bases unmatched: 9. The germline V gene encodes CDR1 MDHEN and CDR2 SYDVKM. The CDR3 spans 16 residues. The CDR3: CASSTPSGGAGNEQFF. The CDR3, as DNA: TGTGCCAGCAGTACGCCTAGCGGGGGGGCTGGGAATGAGCAGTTCTTC.

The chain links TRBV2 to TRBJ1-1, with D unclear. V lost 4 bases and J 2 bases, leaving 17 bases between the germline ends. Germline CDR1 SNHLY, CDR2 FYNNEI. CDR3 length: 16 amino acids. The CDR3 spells CASSAPLYTANTEAFF. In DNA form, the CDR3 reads TGTGCCAGCAGTGCTCCCCTGTACACTGCCAACACTGAAGCTTTCTTT.

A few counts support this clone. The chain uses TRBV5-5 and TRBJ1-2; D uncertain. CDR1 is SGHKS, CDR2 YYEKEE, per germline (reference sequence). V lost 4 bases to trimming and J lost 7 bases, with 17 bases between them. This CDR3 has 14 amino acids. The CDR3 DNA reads TGTGCCAGCAGCCCCCAGTGGAAAGATGGTGGCTACACCTTC. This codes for CASSPQWKDGGYTF.

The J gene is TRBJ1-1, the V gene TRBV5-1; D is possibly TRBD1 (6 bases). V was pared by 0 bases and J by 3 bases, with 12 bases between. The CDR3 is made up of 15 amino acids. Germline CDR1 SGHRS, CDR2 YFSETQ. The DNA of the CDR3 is TGCGCCAGCAGCTTGGATCAGGGGAGGCACACTGAAGCTTTCTTT. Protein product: CASSLDQGRHTEAFF.

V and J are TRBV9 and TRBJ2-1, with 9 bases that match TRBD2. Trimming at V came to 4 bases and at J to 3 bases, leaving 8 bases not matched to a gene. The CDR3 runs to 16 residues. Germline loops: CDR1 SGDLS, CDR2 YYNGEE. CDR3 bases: TGTGCCAGCAGCTCCCGGGGAGCGGGGGGCTACAATGAGCAGTTCTTC. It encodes CASSSRGAGGYNEQFF.

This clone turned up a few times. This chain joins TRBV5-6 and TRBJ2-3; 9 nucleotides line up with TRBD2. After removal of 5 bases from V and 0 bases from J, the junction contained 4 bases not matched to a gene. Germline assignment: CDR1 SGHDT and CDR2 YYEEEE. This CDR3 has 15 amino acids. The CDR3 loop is CASRSTSGSTDTQYF. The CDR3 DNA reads TGTGCCAGCAGATCAACTAGCGGGAGCACAGATACGCAGTATTTT.

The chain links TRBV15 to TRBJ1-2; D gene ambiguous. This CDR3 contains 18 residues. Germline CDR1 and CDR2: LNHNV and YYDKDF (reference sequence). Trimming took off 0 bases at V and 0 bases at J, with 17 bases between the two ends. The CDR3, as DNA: TGTGCCACCAGCAGAGATTCGCATTCGGGGAGGTCTAACTATGGCTACACCTTC. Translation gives CATSRDSHSGRSNYGYTF.

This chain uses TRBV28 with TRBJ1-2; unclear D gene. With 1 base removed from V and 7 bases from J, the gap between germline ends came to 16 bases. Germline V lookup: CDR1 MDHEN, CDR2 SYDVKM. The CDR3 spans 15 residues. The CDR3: CASSLYSLGLGGYTF. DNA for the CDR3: TGTGCCAGCAGTTTATATTCGCTGGGCTTGGGTGGCTACACCTTC.

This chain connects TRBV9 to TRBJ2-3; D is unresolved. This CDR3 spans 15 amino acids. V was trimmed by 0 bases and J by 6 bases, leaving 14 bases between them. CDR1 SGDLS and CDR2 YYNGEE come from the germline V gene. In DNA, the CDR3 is TGTGCCAGCAGCGTAGGAAGTCCGGCGGCGGATACGCAGTATTTT. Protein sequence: CASSVGSPAADTQYF.

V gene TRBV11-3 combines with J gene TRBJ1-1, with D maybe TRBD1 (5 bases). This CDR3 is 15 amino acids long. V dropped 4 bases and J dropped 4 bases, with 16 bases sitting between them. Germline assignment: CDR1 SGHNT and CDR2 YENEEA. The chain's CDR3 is CASSSGQGASTEAFF. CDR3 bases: TGTGCCAGCAGCTCCGGGCAGGGAGCGAGCACTGAAGCTTTCTTT.

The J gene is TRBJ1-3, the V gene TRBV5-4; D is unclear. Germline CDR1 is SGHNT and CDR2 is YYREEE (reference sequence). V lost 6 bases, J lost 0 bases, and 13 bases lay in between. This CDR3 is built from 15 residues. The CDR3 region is CASTEGGFSGNTIYF. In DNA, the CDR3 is TGTGCCAGCACCGAAGGCGGATTCTCTGGAAACACCATATATTTT.